A single sample gave rise to the 6 T cell receptor beta chains below, sequenced in a study of blood T cell repertoires in COVID-19. Profiling relied on immunoSEQ multiplex PCR, and the TCRdb table lists in-frame clones only, not all of them. The sample includes 100,000 to 150,000 clones, 82% seen only once; the top ten take 3.5% to 5.5%. The sequenced sample was peripheral blood. The receptors here all came from a woman between 65 and 79 years old with acute or convalescent COVID-19.

This chain joins TRBV1 and TRBJ1-2; the D segment call TRBD1 is taken from the table without a DNA check. TRBV1 is a known pseudogene. The CDR3 has 16 amino acids. In nucleotides, the CDR3 is TGCACCAGCAGCCTGGTAGACGTTGGACAGGACAATAGCGGCACCTTC. It translates to CTSSLVDVGQDNSGTF.

This clone has a handful of counts. V gene TRBV6-1 combines with J gene TRBJ2-2; possibly TRBD2 for D (5 bases). Trimming took 1 base from V and 1 from J, leaving 16 bases between them. This CDR3 has 18 amino acids. CDR1 is MNHNS and CDR2 is SASEGT in the germline V gene. CDR3 nucleotides: TGTGCCAGCAGTGAAGTATTAATAGGAGGCGGGAACACCGGGGAGCTGTTTTTT. Encoded protein: CASSEVLIGGGNTGELFF.

This sequence joins TRBV3-1 (or the pseudogene TRBV3-2) and TRBJ1-2; 7 bases align to TRBD1. The length of the CDR3 is 16 residues. The germline V gene encodes CDR1 LGHDT and CDR2 YNNKEL (reference sequence). The V and J ends lost 0 bases and 2 bases, in that order; junction bases with no gene match: 6. The CDR3 nucleotides read TGTGCCAGCAGCCAAGAATCAGGGGGGCCAAACTATGGCTACACCTTC. Encoded protein: CASSQESGGPNYGYTF.

The chain carries TRBV10-3 and TRBJ2-3, with D perhaps TRBD2 (7 bases). The CDR3 covers 14 residues. Germline V gene lookup returns CDR1 ENHRY and CDR2 SYGVKD. Deletions cut 4 bases from V and 4 bases from J, with 12 bases between. The DNA for the CDR3 is TGTGCCATCAGTGTTAGGGGGGGGTCAGATACGCAGTATTTT. The encoded protein is CAISVRGGSDTQYF.

On this clone: Mismatch with germline at one junction end may stem from a read error. The V gene is TRBV24-1, the J gene TRBJ2-2; D perhaps matches TRBD1 (6 bases). Germline CDR1 and CDR2: KGHDR and SFDVKD. The CDR3 consists of 13 residues. DNA for the CDR3: TGTGCCACCAGGGACAGTAAACACCGGGGAGCTGTTTTT. Its translation is CATRDSKHRGAVF.

This clone was seen only a few times. This rearrangement joins TRBV6-7 to TRBJ2-2; 13 bases agree with TRBD2. TRBV6-7 falls under the ORF class, with uncertain function. The CDR3 has 18 residues. V gave up 0 bases and J gave up 0 bases; unmatched junction bases: 1. The CDR3 nucleotides are TGTGCCAGCAGTTACTCTGGGACTAGCGGGACGAACACCGGGGAGCTGTTTTTT. It codes for CASSYSGTSGTNTGELFF.